The sequence of this TCR beta chain was determined in a study of T cells in Graves' hyperthyroidism and ophthalmopathy. Findings of the study overall: Among clonotypes expanded in thyroid above 0.001, most were also found in blood. Ophthalmopathy prediction by the model preceded onset by a median approximately 6.9 months.

This CDR3 is built from 18 residues. The V segment lost 1 base and the J segment 2 bases; nucleotides outside the gene matches: 11. The germline V gene encodes CDR1 DFQATT and CDR2 SNEGSKA (reference sequence). TCR beta CDR3 sequences were amplified from RNA transcripts. HTBI primers were employed in a first-round RT-PCR of the TCR CDR3. TCRdb independently ran MiXCR on the multiplex PCR reads; one entry per CDR3 protein. The sample lists about 98,000 distinct CDR3 sequences, around 40% seen once, with around 9.6% in the top ten. This clonotype was seen ten or more times. Its antigen is unidentified. No ophthalmopathy progression within 18 months constituted stable Graves' hyperthyroidism.

The chain is built from TRBV20-1 and TRBJ2-6; TRBD2 matches at 7 bases. Sequenced sample: peripheral blood or thyroid tissue (not recorded which). The TCR was taken from a woman in her thirties with Graves' hyperthyroidism. CDR3 sequence: CSARGHSGPVTGANVLTF. CDR3 DNA sequence: TGCAGTGCTAGAGGTCATAGCGGGCCGGTTACTGGGGCCAACGTCCTGACTTTC.